One and the same sample provided the 22 T cell receptor beta chains below, sequenced in a study of T cell responses to AZD1222 COVID-19 vaccine. The repertoire was sequenced with immunoSEQ multiplex PCR; TCRdb's copy has only in-frame clones and lacks some. The sample consists of 100,000 to 130,000 clones, 70% to 90% of them appearing once. This specimen consisted of peripheral blood, obtained 28 days after the second AZD1222 dose. These receptor sequences come from an adult who received the AZD1222 COVID-19 vaccine.

This rearrangement joins TRBV15 to TRBJ2-1, with 8 positions matching TRBD1. The germline V gene encodes CDR1 LNHNV and CDR2 YYDKDF (reference sequence). The CDR3 is made up of 15 amino acids. Trimming cost V 2 bases and J 4 bases; bases outside gene matches: 4. In nucleotides, the CDR3 is TGTGCCACCAGCAGAACGGACAGGGAGTACAATGAGCAGTTCTTC. It encodes CATSRTDREYNEQFF. Full variable domain (rest looked up from reference TRBV15 and TRBJ2-1): DAMVIQNPRYQVTQFGKPVTLSCSQTLNHNVMYWYQQKSSQAPKLLFHYYDKDFNNEADTPDNFQSRRPNTSFCFLDIRSPGLGDTAMYLCATSRTDREYNEQFFGPGTRLTVL.

This chain uses TRBV10-3 with TRBJ2-3; possible D gene TRBD2, 6 bases. CDR3 size: 15 residues. CDR1 is ENHRY and CDR2 is SYGVKD in the germline V gene. V was cut by 6 bases and J by 4 bases, with 17 bases left in between. The CDR3 DNA reads as TGTGCCATCAGCTGGGGGGACGGATTATCAGATACGCAGTATTTT. Residues: CAISWGDGLSDTQYF.

The V call is TRBV5-1, the J call TRBJ1-1, with D possibly matching TRBD1 (5 bases). Germline CDR1 reads SGHRS; CDR2 reads YFSETQ. The CDR3 loop spans 14 amino acids. The V end was cut by 0 bases, the J end by 1 base, with 7 bases between. DNA of the CDR3: TGCGCCAGCAGCTTGGGCGACAGGAACACTGAAGCTTTCTTT. The encoded protein is CASSLGDRNTEAFF.

The rearrangement links TRBV10-1 to TRBJ2-3, with TRBD1 matching over 7 bases. V trimming: 5 bases; J trimming: 0 bases; junction bases outside the gene matches: 5. The CDR3 has 15 residues. Germline CDR1 is WNHNN and CDR2 is SYGVQD (reference sequence). The CDR3 loop is CASSHDRESTDTQYF. In DNA form, the CDR3 reads TGCGCCAGCAGTCATGACAGGGAGAGCACAGATACGCAGTATTTT.

The chain is built from TRBV28 and TRBJ1-2; perhaps TRBD1 as D (5 bases). The CDR3 consists of 13 residues. V dropped 7 bases and J dropped 8 bases, with 17 bases sitting between them. CDR1 and CDR2 (germline): MDHEN, SYDVKM. DNA for the CDR3: TGTGCCAGCAAGTCCGGGGGGTTCTACGGCTACACCTTC. Residues: CASKSGGFYGYTF.

This clone was seen just once. V gene TRBV5-1 combines with J gene TRBJ1-2; 10 bases map to TRBD1. Germline V CDR1 and CDR2: SGHRS, YFSETQ. V lost 4 bases, J lost 8 bases, and 5 bases stayed unmatched. The CDR3 consists of 13 residues. The CDR3 sequence: CASSGDRGAGYTF. The CDR3 bases are TGCGCCAGCAGCGGGGACAGGGGCGCGGGCTACACCTTC.

The V call is TRBV5-8, the J call TRBJ1-1; tentatively, D is TRBD1 (5 bases). The CDR3 is made up of 15 amino acids. Trimming removed 2 bases at V and 5 bases at J, with 16 bases between. Germline V gene lookup returns CDR1 SGHTS and CDR2 YDEGEE. This CDR3 is CASSLDRGLRTEAFF. DNA for the CDR3: TGTGCCAGCAGCTTAGACCGGGGCCTGAGGACTGAAGCTTTCTTT. Complete variable domain (other parts from reference TRBV5-8 and TRBJ1-1): EAGVTQSPTHLIKTRGQQATLRCSPISGHTSVYWYQQALGLGLQFLLWYDEGEERNRGNFPPRFSGRQFPNYSSELNVNALELEDSALYLCASSLDRGLRTEAFFGQGTRLTVV.

In its sample, this clone was seen once. The chain joins TRBV6-5 to TRBJ1-3; D call uncertain. The CDR3 runs to 15 residues. Germline V gene data show CDR1 as MNHEY and CDR2 as SVGAGI. The V end was cut by 7 bases, the J end by 6 bases, with 19 bases between. CDR3 sequence (DNA): TGTGCCAGCAAACCCCAGAAGGGAAGCATAAACACCATATATTTT. The encoded protein is CASKPQKGSINTIYF.

The chain employs TRBV18 and TRBJ2-5; D unclear. Trimming cost V 3 bases and J 3 bases, with 8 bases left between them. The CDR3 is made up of 13 amino acids. Germline V lookup: CDR1 KGHSH, CDR2 LQKENI. The CDR3 loop reads CASSPSQEETQYF. As DNA, the CDR3 is TGTGCCAGCTCACCGAGCCAAGAAGAGACCCAGTACTTC.

The chain recombines TRBV4-1 with TRBJ2-7, with 8 nucleotides matching TRBD1. V trimming: 4 bases; J trimming: 7 bases; junction bases outside the gene matches: 9. The CDR3 spans 14 residues. The germline gives CDR1 MGHRA, CDR2 YSYEKL. The CDR3 here is CASSPTRTGIEQYF. As DNA, the CDR3 is TGCGCCAGCAGCCCCACCCGGACAGGGATTGAGCAGTACTTC.

This clone was observed a few times. The V and J genes are TRBV7-8 and TRBJ1-3; D is uncertain. Trimming removed 5 bases at V and 4 bases at J, with 12 bases between. Germline V gene lookup returns CDR1 SGHVS and CDR2 FQNEAQ. This CDR3 contains 14 residues. CDR3 protein: CASSPGVVGNTIYF. The CDR3 DNA reads as TGTGCCAGCAGCCCCGGAGTGGTGGGAAACACCATATATTTT.

J is TRBJ2-2 and V is TRBV7-2; D gene uncertain. The CDR3 runs 15 residues. V was pared by 6 bases and J by 0 bases, with 11 bases between. Germline CDR1 SGHTA, CDR2 FQGNSA. For the CDR3, the DNA is TGTGCCAGCAGATACGGACGGGCGAACACCGGGGAGCTGTTTTTT. Its translation is CASRYGRANTGELFF.

V and J are TRBV9 and TRBJ1-6, with D perhaps TRBD1 (5 bases). The V gene's germline CDR1 is SGDLS and CDR2 YYNGEE. CDR3 length: 15 residues. V dropped 4 bases and J dropped 7 bases, with 15 bases sitting between them. The CDR3, as DNA: TGTGCCAGCAGCCTTCAAGGGACGGGAAATTCACCCCTCCACTTT. This sequence encodes CASSLQGTGNSPLHF.

The chain couples TRBV9 to TRBJ2-1; TRBD2 matches at 9 bases. The CDR3 covers 16 residues. Germline V gene sequence: CDR1 SGDLS, CDR2 YYNGEE. J was trimmed by 8 bases and V by 6 bases; bases with no gene match: 15. CDR3 nucleotides: TGTGCCAGCACCCCGAGGGAGCGGGGGGCCGGGGATGAGCAGTTCTTC. Amino acid sequence: CASTPRERGAGDEQFF.

In its sample, this clone was seen a few times. The chain combines TRBV28 with TRBJ1-5, with D tentatively TRBD1 (5 bases). The V and J ends lost 2 bases and 8 bases respectively, with 19 bases between them. CDR1 and CDR2 from the germline V gene are MDHEN and SYDVKM. The CDR3 sequence is 16 residues long. CDR3 nucleotide sequence: TGTGCCAGCAGTTTAAAAGGGGCGTTATCCCTGGAGCCCCAGCATTTT. Protein sequence: CASSLKGALSLEPQHF.

The chain employs TRBV5-5 and TRBJ2-7, with 8 bases identical to TRBD1. The germline gives CDR1 SGHKS, CDR2 YYEKEE (reference sequence). The junction had 5 bases not matched to a gene; V was cut back by 4 bases and J by 2 bases. The CDR3 covers 14 residues. For the CDR3, the DNA is TGTGCCAGCAGCCGGGACAGGTTTCCCTACGAGCAGTACTTC. It encodes CASSRDRFPYEQYF.

This clone occurred a few times. This sequence joins TRBV4-3 and TRBJ1-6; no reliable D call. CDR1 and CDR2 from the germline V gene are LGHNA and YSLEER. Trimming left V 3 bases short and J 14 bases short, with 11 bases between. CDR3 length: 12 amino acids. CDR3 amino acids: CASSQDRLSLHF. The DNA for the CDR3 is TGCGCCAGCAGCCAGGACCGTTTGTCCCTCCACTTT.

This clone was recorded only once. The chain uses TRBV7-6 and TRBJ2-3; D ambiguous. The CDR3 is 15 residues long. Germline assignment: CDR1 SGHVS and CDR2 FNYEAQ. Trimming stripped 1 base from V and 3 bases from J, with 11 bases between. CDR3 bases: TGTGCCAGCAGCTTAGGAGTTTCCCGGACAGATACGCAGTATTTT. It encodes CASSLGVSRTDTQYF.

This sequence joins TRBV28 and TRBJ1-1, with 8 bases lining up with TRBD1. V lost 6 bases to trimming and J lost 0 bases; unmatched junction nucleotides: 9. CDR3 size: 16 residues. Germline assignment: CDR1 MDHEN and CDR2 SYDVKM. CDR3 nucleotide sequence: TGTGCCAGCAGAAGCCGACAGGGGACGTTGAACACTGAAGCTTTCTTT. This gives the protein CASRSRQGTLNTEAFF.

The rearrangement uses TRBV7-2 and TRBJ1-1; D is unclear. This CDR3 contains 12 residues. Germline loops: CDR1 SGHTA, CDR2 FQGNSA. V was clipped by 0 bases and J by 10 bases, with 9 bases between them. CDR3 protein: CASSLAALVAFF. The DNA for the CDR3 is TGTGCCAGCAGCTTAGCGGCTCTGGTAGCTTTCTTT.

J is TRBJ2-1 and V is TRBV6-5; 9 bases line up with TRBD1. The CDR3 has 16 residues. Trimming removed 0 bases from V and 4 bases from J; junction bases left unmatched: 4. Germline lookup yields CDR1 MNHEY and CDR2 SVGAGI. CDR3 bases: TGTGCCAGCAGTTACTCGGGACAGGGTTCTTACAATGAGCAGTTCTTC. It yields the protein CASSYSGQGSYNEQFF.

The V gene is TRBV5-1, the J gene TRBJ2-7; D tentatively reads TRBD1 or TRBD2 (5 bases each). This CDR3 comprises 14 residues. Trimming took 1 base from V and 2 from J, leaving 10 bases between them. Looked up from germline, CDR1 is SGHRS and CDR2 is YFSETQ. In DNA, the CDR3 is TGCGCCAGCAGCTTGCGGGACGGACCCTACGAGCAGTACTTC. Residues: CASSLRDGPYEQYF.